Following are 28 T cell receptor beta chains from one sample sequenced in a study of cytomegalovirus exposure and HLA in healthy donors. This PCR relied on a set of 60 Vbeta primers and 13 Jbeta primers. Sequencing was performed with immunoSEQ multiplex PCR; in TCRdb, only in-frame clones are kept and a portion is missing. The sample has about 200,000 clones; approximately 79% are singletons. The sample consisted of PBMCs. The receptors were gathered from a man aged 50 or older in good health and CMV-seronegative.

The CDR3 DNA follows: TGTGCCAGCAGTGGTGACAGGGGGCACGGTGGCTACACCTTC. As protein: CASSGDRGHGGYTF. The chain links TRBV2 to TRBJ1-2, with 10 bases aligning to TRBD1. Germline lookup yields CDR1 SNHLY and CDR2 FYNNEI. This CDR3 has 14 amino acids. After removal of 4 bases from V and 7 bases from J, the junction contained 6 bases not matched to a gene. Using reference TRBV2 and TRBJ1-2 for the parts outside the CDR3, the full variable domain is EPEVTQTPSHQVTQMGQEVILRCVPISNHLYFYWYRQILGQKVEFLVSFYNNEISEKSEIFDDQFSVERPDGSNFTLKIRSTKLEDSAMYFCASSGDRGHGGYTFGSGTRLTVV.

The chain carries TRBV7-9 and TRBJ2-5, with a weak D call TRBD1 (5 bases). Per germline, CDR1 SEHNR and CDR2 FQNEAQ (reference sequence). This CDR3 is 14 amino acids long. V lost 2 bases and J 6 bases, leaving 13 bases between the germline ends. In DNA form, the CDR3 reads TGTGCCAGCAGCTTAAGGGCAGGGCGGCAGACCCAGTACTTC. Protein product: CASSLRAGRQTQYF.

The V and J genes are TRBV5-4 and TRBJ2-3, with D possibly matching TRBD1 (5 bases). Germline CDR1 is SGHNT and CDR2 is YYREEE (reference sequence). V was shortened by 4 bases and J by 1 base, with 7 bases between the two germline ends. The CDR3 extends over 13 amino acids. CDR3 in DNA: TGTGCCAGCAGCCCGACAGGCACAGATACGCAGTATTTT. It specifies CASSPTGTDTQYF.

This clone was recorded a few times. CDR3 nucleotide sequence: TGTGCCAGCAGTTTAACCCCCCGCGTCAGGGGAAGCAATCAGCCCCAGCATTTT. This sequence encodes CASSLTPRVRGSNQPQHF. This chain links TRBV27 with TRBJ1-5; D perhaps matches TRBD1 (6 bases). CDR1 MNHEY and CDR2 SMNVEV come from the germline V gene (reference sequence). The V end lost 2 bases, the J end lost 1 base, and 18 bases lay between the germline ends. This CDR3 contains 18 residues.

The chain combines TRBV18 with TRBJ2-1, with 8 bases matching TRBD1. There are 15 residues in the CDR3. Unmatched junction bases numbered 8, after V lost 6 bases and J lost 4 bases. Germline assignment: CDR1 KGHSH and CDR2 LQKENI. The CDR3: CASSSGTGLYNEQFF. The CDR3 nucleotides are TGTGCCAGCTCCTCCGGGACAGGCCTTTACAATGAGCAGTTCTTC.

This CDR3 is CASSFFQGVSGELFF. The CDR3 nucleotides are TGTGCCAGCAGCTTTTTCCAGGGGGTTTCTGGGGAGCTGTTTTTT. This chain connects TRBV5-6 to TRBJ2-2; TRBD1 matches 7 bases. CDR3 length equals 15 residues. The germline V gene encodes CDR1 SGHDT and CDR2 YYEEEE. Losses at the gene ends were 2 bases for V and 8 bases for J; bases not matched to a gene: 9. The full variable domain, in which reference TRBV5-6 and TRBJ2-2 provide the parts outside the CDR3, is DAGVTQSPTHLIKTRGQQVTLRCSPKSGHDTVSWYQQALGQGPQFIFQYYEEEERQRGNFPDRFSGHQFPNYSSELNVNALLLGDSALYLCASSFFQGVSGELFFGEGSRLTVL.

This chain uses TRBV6-4 with TRBJ2-1, with TRBD1 matching 8 bases. Germline CDR1 reads MRHNA; CDR2 reads SNTAGT. The J segment lost 9 bases and the V segment lost 8 bases, leaving 15 bases of the junction unmatched. The CDR3 is 15 amino acids. CDR3 in amino acids: CASAAGGQGAGEQFF. CDR3 nucleotide sequence: TGTGCCAGCGCCGCCGGAGGGCAGGGGGCAGGTGAGCAGTTCTTC.

The chain employs TRBV4-1 and TRBJ2-7; D is undetermined. Germline loops: CDR1 MGHRA, CDR2 YSYEKL. The CDR3 loop spans 15 amino acids. V was cut by 3 bases and J by 5 bases, with 17 bases left in between. CDR3 sequence reads: CASSHSRGNLDEQYF. For the CDR3, the DNA is TGCGCCAGCAGCCATTCCAGAGGTAACCTGGACGAGCAGTACTTC.

The chain is built from TRBV6-4 and TRBJ1-4; D is ambiguous. Trimming took off 2 bases at V and 7 bases at J, with 20 bases between the two ends. The CDR3 loop spans 17 amino acids. Per the germline V gene, CDR1 is MRHNA and CDR2 is SNTAGT. CDR3 protein: CASSDPPYRAGSEKLFF. The CDR3 bases are TGTGCCAGCAGTGACCCTCCTTACAGAGCCGGCAGTGAAAAACTGTTTTTT.

This sequence joins TRBV27 and TRBJ2-1, with D perhaps matching TRBD1 (6 bases). The CDR3 has 16 amino acids. The V end was cut by 10 bases, the J end by 0 bases, with 19 bases between. CDR1 MNHEY and CDR2 SMNVEV come from the germline V gene (reference sequence). For the CDR3, the DNA is TGTGCCACCAGCAATAACAGGGCCTCCTCCTACAATGAGCAGTTCTTC. Translation gives CATSNNRASSYNEQFF.

The gene calls are TRBV21-1 and TRBJ1-5. TRBV21-1 is recorded as a pseudogene. This CDR3 has 15 amino acids. The chain's CDR3 is CASPALTGMDQPQHF. The CDR3, as DNA: TGTGCCAGCCCAGCTCTGACGGGTATGGATCAGCCCCAGCATTTT.

This rearrangement joins TRBV11-2 to TRBJ2-5, with 7 bases lining up with TRBD2. Germline V CDR1 and CDR2: SGHAT, FQNNGV. CDR3 size: 14 residues. The J segment lost 2 bases and the V segment lost 5 bases, leaving 5 bases of the junction unmatched. DNA for the CDR3: TGTGCCAGCAGCAAACTAGCGTGGCAAGAGACCCAGTACTTC. It translates to CASSKLAWQETQYF.

This rearrangement joins TRBV7-6 to TRBJ2-1, with TRBD2 matching 10 bases. Unmatched junction bases numbered 12, after V lost 1 base and J lost 15 bases. The CDR3 runs to 15 residues. Germline lookup yields CDR1 SGHVS and CDR2 FNYEAQ. The DNA of the CDR3 is TGTGCCAGCAGCTTAGGGGTAGTAGCGGGAGGCCCGTCGTTCTTC. This encodes CASSLGVVAGGPSFF.

V and J are TRBV7-8 and TRBJ2-7; 13 bases match TRBD2. Trimming at V came to 2 bases and at J to 3 bases, leaving 1 base not matched to a gene. CDR3 length: 15 amino acids. The germline V gene encodes CDR1 SGHVS and CDR2 FQNEAQ. CDR3 DNA sequence: TGTGCCAGCAGCTTAACTAGCGGGAGGGTCTACGAGCAGTACTTC. It specifies CASSLTSGRVYEQYF.

The chain employs TRBV20-1 and TRBJ1-1; D is unclear. The length of the CDR3 is 11 residues. In germline, CDR1 is DFQATT, CDR2 SNEGSKA (reference sequence). Trimming took off 2 bases at V and 10 bases at J, with 11 bases between the two ends. CDR3 amino acids: CSARREGGAFF. CDR3 sequence (DNA): TGCAGTGCTAGAAGGGAGGGAGGAGCTTTCTTT.

The V gene is TRBV29-1, the J gene TRBJ2-1; D might be TRBD2 (6 bases). V dropped 6 bases and J dropped 1 base, with 13 bases sitting between them. This CDR3 is built from 14 residues. In germline, CDR1 is SQVTM, CDR2 ANQGSEA. CDR3 DNA: TGCAGCGTCCAACCCCGGGGGTCCTACAATGAGCAGTTCTTC. Translated: CSVQPRGSYNEQFF.

This chain connects TRBV2 to TRBJ2-3; D not certain. CDR1 SNHLY and CDR2 FYNNEI come from the germline V gene. CDR3 length: 14 amino acids. Trimming cost V 7 bases and J 4 bases, with 15 bases left between them. The CDR3 nucleotides read TGTGCCAGCAATACTGTCACTCCCCCAGATACGCAGTATTTT. Translated, it gives CASNTVTPPDTQYF.

This clone showed up just once. This sequence joins TRBV5-6 and TRBJ2-1; TRBD1 agrees at 9 bases. The V and J ends lost 1 base and 4 bases, in that order; junction bases with no gene match: 9. Germline values: CDR1 SGHDT, CDR2 YYEEEE. This CDR3 spans 17 amino acids. CDR3 in DNA: TGTGCCAGCAGCTTGCACAGGGGGCCTTGGGGGTACAATGAGCAGTTCTTC. Translated: CASSLHRGPWGYNEQFF.

The chain couples TRBV29-1 to TRBJ1-1, with 10 bases identical to TRBD1. CDR3 size: 15 residues. V was pared by 4 bases and J by 4 bases, with 9 bases of the junction left unmatched. CDR1 and CDR2 from the germline V gene are SQVTM and ANQGSEA. The CDR3 DNA sequence: TGCAGCGTTGGGAGGGGGGACAGGGGTGGCACTGAAGCTTTCTTT. Translating gives CSVGRGDRGGTEAFF.

The chain uses TRBV5-6 and TRBJ2-7, with D perhaps TRBD1 (5 bases). The germline CDR1 and CDR2 sequences are SGHDT and YYEEEE. The CDR3 spans 15 residues. V was cut by 0 bases and J by 2 bases, with 12 bases left in between. The CDR3 DNA sequence: TGTGCCAGCAGCTTGGTCGGGCAGGGAACCTACGAGCAGTACTTC. It is translated as CASSLVGQGTYEQYF.

The chain is built from TRBV18 and TRBJ2-3; D might be TRBD1 (5 bases). The CDR3 runs to 14 residues. Germline CDR1 is KGHSH and CDR2 is LQKENI. V lost 1 base to trimming and J lost 4 bases, with 9 bases between them. CDR3 bases: TGTGCCAGCTCACCACAGGGGTACGCAGATACGCAGTATTTT. Its translation: CASSPQGYADTQYF.

The V gene is TRBV9, the J gene TRBJ2-6, with D tentatively TRBD2 (6 bases). There are 18 residues in the CDR3. Trimming left V 6 bases short and J 0 bases short, with 19 bases between. The germline gives CDR1 SGDLS, CDR2 YYNGEE. CDR3 coding DNA: TGTGCCAGCACCAGGAGGGCGAGGATCGGCTCTGGGGCCAACGTCCTGACTTTC. It specifies CASTRRARIGSGANVLTF.

The J gene is TRBJ1-1, the V gene TRBV20-1; D is possibly TRBD1 (5 bases). CDR1 DFQATT and CDR2 SNEGSKA come from the germline V gene (reference sequence). The CDR3 covers 11 residues. V lost 3 bases, J lost 11 bases, and 13 bases lay in between. CDR3 loop: CSARGQQYAFF. The CDR3 coding sequence is TGCAGTGCTAGGGGGCAGCAGTACGCTTTCTTT.

This chain links TRBV6-6 with TRBJ2-7, with 7 bases lining up with TRBD1. V dropped 5 bases and J dropped 3; count of bases not matched to a gene: 7. The CDR3 has 14 residues. Germline lookup yields CDR1 MNHNY and CDR2 SVGAGI (reference sequence). CDR3: CASSPGGFSYEQYF. The CDR3 DNA sequence: TGTGCCAGCAGTCCAGGGGGATTCAGCTACGAGCAGTACTTC.

CDR3 residues: CASSAPGGNEKLFF. DNA for the CDR3: TGTGCCAGCTCAGCTCCAGGGGGCAATGAAAAACTGTTTTTT. The V gene is TRBV18, the J gene TRBJ1-4; TRBD1 aligns across 8 bases. V lost 5 bases to trimming and J lost 5 bases; unmatched junction nucleotides: 4. Germline V gives CDR1 KGHSH, CDR2 LQKENI. The length of the CDR3 is 14 residues.

V usage is TRBV5-5 and J usage is TRBJ2-3, with D possibly TRBD2 on 5 matching bases. The germline V and J ends were trimmed by 4 bases and 6 bases, with 12 bases remaining between them. CDR1 SGHKS and CDR2 YYEKEE come from the germline V gene (reference sequence). CDR3 length: 13 residues. CDR3 bases: TGTGCCAGCAGCCGGGGTCGTTGGGATACGCAGTATTTT. It specifies CASSRGRWDTQYF.

This clone was found once. This sequence joins TRBV29-1 and TRBJ2-7, with 8 nucleotides matching TRBD2. CDR3 length: 13 residues. CDR1 and CDR2 from the germline V gene are SQVTM and ANQGSEA. V lost 7 bases and J lost 2; bases outside the gene matches: 7. The CDR3 here is CSARTGGAYEQYF. CDR3 in DNA: TGCAGCGCCCGGACGGGGGGGGCCTACGAGCAGTACTTC.

This clone was counted between two and nine times. The V gene is TRBV7-2, the J gene TRBJ2-7; 7 bases are a match to TRBD1. Trimming cost V 0 bases and J 2 bases; bases outside gene matches: 4. CDR1 and CDR2 from the germline V gene are SGHTA and FQGNSA. The CDR3 sequence is 15 residues long. Written as DNA, the CDR3 is TGTGCCAGCAGCTTAGCGGGACAGAACACCTACGAGCAGTACTTC. Amino acids: CASSLAGQNTYEQYF. The full variable domain, with the rest looked up from reference TRBV7-2 and TRBJ2-7, is GAGVSQSPSNKVTEKGKDVELRCDPISGHTALYWYRQSLGQGLEFLIYFQGNSAPDKSGLPSDRFSAERTGGSVSTLTIQRTQQEDSAVYLCASSLAGQNTYEQYFGPGTRLTVT.